This T cell receptor (beta chain) emerged from a study of cytomegalovirus exposure and HLA in healthy donors. In the study overall: Within the Caucasian-associated ancestry cluster were roughly 82% of the roughly 360 genotyped donors.

Study findings and constraints: V- and J-gene trimming of TCR beta was linked (in a later analysis) to a missense DCLRE1C variant. The likely explanation for a cluster of highly shared sequence variants was sequencing artifact. An analysis that was carried out later associated 15,000 to 20,000 TCR beta sequences with HLA alleles at 0.05 false discovery rate.

The germline V gene encodes CDR1 SGDLS and CDR2 YYNGEE. J was trimmed by 2 bases and V by 5 bases; bases with no gene match: 9. The CDR3 length is 16 residues. Of note for this clone: Its antigen remains unknown.

A multiplex PCR was run with 60 Vbeta primers and 13 Jbeta primers. The method was immunoSEQ multiplex PCR; TCRdb's version includes in-frame clones alone and lacks a portion of them. The sample lists about 160,000 clones; approximately 88% were seen once. Sequenced: PBMCs. The source is a woman aged 18-29 years in good health and CMV-seronegative. V usage is TRBV9 and J usage is TRBJ1-3, with 8 positions matching TRBD1. The DNA for the CDR3 is TGTGCCAGCAGTACAGGGGGAAACCCCCCTGGAAACACCATATATTTT. It translates to CASSTGGNPPGNTIYF.